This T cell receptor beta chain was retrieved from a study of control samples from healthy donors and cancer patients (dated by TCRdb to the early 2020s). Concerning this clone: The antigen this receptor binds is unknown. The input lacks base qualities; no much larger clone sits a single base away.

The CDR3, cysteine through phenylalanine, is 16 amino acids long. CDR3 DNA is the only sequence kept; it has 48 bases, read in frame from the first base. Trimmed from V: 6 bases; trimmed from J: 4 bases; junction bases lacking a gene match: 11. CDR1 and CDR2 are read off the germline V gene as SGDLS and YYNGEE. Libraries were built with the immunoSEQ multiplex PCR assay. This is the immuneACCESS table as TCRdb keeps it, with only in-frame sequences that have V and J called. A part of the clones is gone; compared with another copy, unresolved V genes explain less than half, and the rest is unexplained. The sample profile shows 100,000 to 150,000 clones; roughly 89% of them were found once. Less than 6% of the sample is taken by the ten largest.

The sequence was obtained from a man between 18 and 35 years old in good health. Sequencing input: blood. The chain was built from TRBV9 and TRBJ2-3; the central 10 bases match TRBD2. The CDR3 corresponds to CASTRLAGVRADTQYF. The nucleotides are TGTGCCAGCACCCGCCTAGCGGGGGTACGAGCAGATACGCAGTATTTT.